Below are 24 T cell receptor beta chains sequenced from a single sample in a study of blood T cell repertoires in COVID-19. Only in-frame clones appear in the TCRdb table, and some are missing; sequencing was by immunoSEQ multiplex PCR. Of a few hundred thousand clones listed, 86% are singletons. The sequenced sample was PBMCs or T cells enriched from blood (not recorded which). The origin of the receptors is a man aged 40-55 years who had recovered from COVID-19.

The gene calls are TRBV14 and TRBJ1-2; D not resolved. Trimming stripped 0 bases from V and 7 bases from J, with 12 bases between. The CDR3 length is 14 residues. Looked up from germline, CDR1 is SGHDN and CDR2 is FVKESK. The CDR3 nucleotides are TGTGCCAGCAGCCAAGAGTTTCGTGCGTCTGGCTACACCTTC. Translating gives CASSQEFRASGYTF.

The DNA for the CDR3 is TGTGCCAGCAGCCCCGGAGGGCGGGGTGCGACAGATACGCAGTATTTT. This sequence encodes CASSPGGRGATDTQYF. The chain links TRBV5-8 to TRBJ2-3, with a weak D call TRBD2 (6 bases). Trimming cost V 4 bases and J 3 bases, with 18 bases left between them. This CDR3 contains 16 residues. Germline V CDR1 and CDR2: SGHTS, YDEGEE.

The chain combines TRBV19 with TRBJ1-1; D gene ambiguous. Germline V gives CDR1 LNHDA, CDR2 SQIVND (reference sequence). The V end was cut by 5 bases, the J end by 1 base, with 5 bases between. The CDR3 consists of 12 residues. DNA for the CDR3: TGTGCCAGTAGTCGGGGGAACACTGAAGCTTTCTTT. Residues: CASSRGNTEAFF. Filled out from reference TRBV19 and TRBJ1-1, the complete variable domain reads DGGITQSPKYLFRKEGQNVTLSCEQNLNHDAMYWYRQDPGQGLRLIYYSQIVNDFQKGDIAEGYSVSREKKESFPLTVTSAQKNPTAFYLCASSRGNTEAFFGQGTRLTVV.

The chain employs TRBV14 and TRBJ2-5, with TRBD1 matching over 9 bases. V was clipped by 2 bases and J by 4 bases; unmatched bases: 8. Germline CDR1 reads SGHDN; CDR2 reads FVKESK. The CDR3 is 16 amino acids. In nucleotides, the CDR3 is TGTGCCAGCAGCCAAATCCGGGACAGGGATCGAGAGACCCAGTACTTC. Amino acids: CASSQIRDRDRETQYF.

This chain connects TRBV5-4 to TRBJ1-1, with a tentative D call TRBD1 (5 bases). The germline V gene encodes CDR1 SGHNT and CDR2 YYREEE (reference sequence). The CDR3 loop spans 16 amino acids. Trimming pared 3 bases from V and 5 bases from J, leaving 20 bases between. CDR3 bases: TGTGCCAGCAGCTCATCCGACAGTGGGGGAGGGACTGAAGCTTTCTTT. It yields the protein CASSSSDSGGGTEAFF.

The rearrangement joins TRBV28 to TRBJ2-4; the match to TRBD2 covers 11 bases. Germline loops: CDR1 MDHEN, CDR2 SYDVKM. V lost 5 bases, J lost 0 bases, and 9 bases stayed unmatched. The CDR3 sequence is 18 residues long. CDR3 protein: CASSMGLAVLLAKNIQYF. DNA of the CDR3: TGTGCCAGCAGTATGGGACTAGCGGTCCTCCTAGCCAAAAACATTCAGTACTTC.

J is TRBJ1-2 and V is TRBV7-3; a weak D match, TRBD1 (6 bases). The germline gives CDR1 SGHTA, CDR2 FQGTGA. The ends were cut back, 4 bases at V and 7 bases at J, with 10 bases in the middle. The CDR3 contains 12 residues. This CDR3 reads CASSSQGFGYTF. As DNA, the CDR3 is TGTGCCAGCAGCTCACAGGGATTTGGCTACACCTTC.

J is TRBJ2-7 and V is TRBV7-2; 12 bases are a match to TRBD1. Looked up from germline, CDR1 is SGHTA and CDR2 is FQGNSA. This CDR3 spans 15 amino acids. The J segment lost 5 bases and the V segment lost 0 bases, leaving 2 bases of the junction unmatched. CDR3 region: CASSLAGQGANEQYF. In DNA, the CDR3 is TGTGCCAGCAGCTTAGCGGGACAGGGGGCCAACGAGCAGTACTTC.

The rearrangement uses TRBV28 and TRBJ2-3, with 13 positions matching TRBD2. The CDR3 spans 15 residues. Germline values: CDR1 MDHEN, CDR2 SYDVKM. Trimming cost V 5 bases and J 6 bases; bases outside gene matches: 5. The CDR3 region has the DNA TGTGCCAGCAGTATACTAGCGGGAGGGGTGGATACGCAGTATTTT. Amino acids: CASSILAGGVDTQYF.

The CDR3 DNA reads as TGTGCCAGCAGCAGGGAAGGACAGGGTTTGTGGGAGCAGTACTTC. It encodes CASSREGQGLWEQYF. This chain connects TRBV11-2 to TRBJ2-7; 8 bases agree with TRBD1. The J segment lost 7 bases and the V segment lost 5 bases, leaving 13 bases of the junction unmatched. Germline CDR1 and CDR2: SGHAT and FQNNGV. This CDR3 has 15 residues. The variable domain in full, with the rest retrieved from reference TRBV11-2 and TRBJ2-7, is EAGVAQSPRYKIIEKRQSVAFWCNPISGHATLYWYQQILGQGPKLLIQFQNNGVVDDSQLPKDRFSAERLKGVDSTLKIQPAKLEDSAVYLCASSREGQGLWEQYFGPGTRLTVT.

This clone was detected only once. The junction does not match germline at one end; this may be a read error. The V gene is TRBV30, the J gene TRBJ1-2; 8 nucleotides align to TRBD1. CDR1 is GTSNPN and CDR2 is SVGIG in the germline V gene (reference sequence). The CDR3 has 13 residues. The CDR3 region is CAWIGVRGTGASF. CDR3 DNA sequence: TGTGCCTGGATTGGGGTTAGGGGGACAGGCGCCTCCTTC.

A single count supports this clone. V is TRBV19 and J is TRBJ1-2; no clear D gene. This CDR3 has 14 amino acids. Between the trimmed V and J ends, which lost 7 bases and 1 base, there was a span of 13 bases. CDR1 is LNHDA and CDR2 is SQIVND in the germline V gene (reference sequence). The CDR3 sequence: CASTLGRDNYGYTF. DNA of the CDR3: TGTGCCAGTACCCTCGGGCGGGATAACTATGGCTACACCTTC.

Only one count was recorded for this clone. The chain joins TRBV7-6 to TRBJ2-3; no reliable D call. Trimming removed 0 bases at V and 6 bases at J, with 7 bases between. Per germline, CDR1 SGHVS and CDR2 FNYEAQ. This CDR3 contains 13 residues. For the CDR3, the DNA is TGTGCCAGCAGCTTAGCCACCGCGGATACGCAGTATTTT. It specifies CASSLATADTQYF.

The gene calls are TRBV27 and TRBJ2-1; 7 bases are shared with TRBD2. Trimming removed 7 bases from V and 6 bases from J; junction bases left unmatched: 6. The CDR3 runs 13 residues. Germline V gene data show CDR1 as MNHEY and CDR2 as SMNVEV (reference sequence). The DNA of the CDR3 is TGTGCCAGCACCCCAGGGACTATCAATGAGCAGTTCTTC. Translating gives CASTPGTINEQFF.

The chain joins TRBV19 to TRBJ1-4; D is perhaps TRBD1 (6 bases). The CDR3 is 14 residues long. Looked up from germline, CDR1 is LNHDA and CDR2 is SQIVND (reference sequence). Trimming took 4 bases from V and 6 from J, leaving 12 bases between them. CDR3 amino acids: CASSTRQGYEKLFF. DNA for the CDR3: TGTGCCAGTAGTACGCGGCAGGGGTATGAAAAACTGTTTTTT.

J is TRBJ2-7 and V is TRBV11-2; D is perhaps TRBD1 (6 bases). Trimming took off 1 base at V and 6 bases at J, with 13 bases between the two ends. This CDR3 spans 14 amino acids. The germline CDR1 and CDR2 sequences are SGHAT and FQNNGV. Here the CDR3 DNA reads TGTGCCAGCAGCTTAGGATTAGGGGGTGTCGAGCAGTACTTC. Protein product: CASSLGLGGVEQYF.

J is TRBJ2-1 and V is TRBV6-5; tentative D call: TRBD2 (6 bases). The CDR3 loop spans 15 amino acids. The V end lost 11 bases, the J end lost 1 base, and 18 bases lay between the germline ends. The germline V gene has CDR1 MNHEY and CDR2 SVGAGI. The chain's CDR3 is CASWDGRRSYNEQFF. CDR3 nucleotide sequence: TGTGCCTCCTGGGACGGGAGAAGATCCTACAATGAGCAGTTCTTC.

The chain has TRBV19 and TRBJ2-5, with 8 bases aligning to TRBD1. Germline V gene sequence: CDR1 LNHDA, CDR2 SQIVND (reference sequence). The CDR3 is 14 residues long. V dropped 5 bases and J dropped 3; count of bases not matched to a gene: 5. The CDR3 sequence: CASSPGGREETQYF. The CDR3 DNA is TGTGCCAGTAGTCCAGGGGGCAGGGAAGAGACCCAGTACTTC.

Here the CDR3 DNA reads TGTGCCAGCAGTTCCCCGTTCACCGGGGAGCTGTTTTTT. It yields the protein CASSSPFTGELFF. The chain has TRBV27 and TRBJ2-2; no clear D gene. The V end lost 4 bases, the J end lost 4 bases, and 7 bases lay between the germline ends. This CDR3 contains 13 residues. Looked up from germline, CDR1 is MNHEY and CDR2 is SMNVEV (reference sequence).

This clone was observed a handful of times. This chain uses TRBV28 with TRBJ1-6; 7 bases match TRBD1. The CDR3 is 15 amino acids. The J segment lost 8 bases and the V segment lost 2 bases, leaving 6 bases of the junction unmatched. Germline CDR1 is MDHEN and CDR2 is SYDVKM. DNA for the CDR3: TGTGCCAGCAGTTTAGGGGCAGGGGGGTATTCACCCCTCCACTTT. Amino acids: CASSLGAGGYSPLHF.

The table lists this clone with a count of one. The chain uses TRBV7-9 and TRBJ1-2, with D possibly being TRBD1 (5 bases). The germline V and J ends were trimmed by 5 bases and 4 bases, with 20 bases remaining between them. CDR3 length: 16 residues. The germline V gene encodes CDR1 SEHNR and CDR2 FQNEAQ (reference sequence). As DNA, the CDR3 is TGTGCCAGCAGCCTCGTCGACGGGGGTTCAGGCTATGGCTACACCTTC. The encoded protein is CASSLVDGGSGYGYTF.

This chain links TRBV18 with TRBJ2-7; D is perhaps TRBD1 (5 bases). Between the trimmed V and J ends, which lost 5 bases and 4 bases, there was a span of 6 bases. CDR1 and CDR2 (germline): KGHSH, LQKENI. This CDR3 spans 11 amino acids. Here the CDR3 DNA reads TGTGCCAGCTCAGACAGTTACGAGCAGTACTTC. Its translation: CASSDSYEQYF.

The CDR3 spells CASSPPGGEQFF. As DNA, the CDR3 is TGTGCCAGCTCACCACCGGGGGGTGAGCAGTTCTTC. The chain recombines TRBV18 with TRBJ2-1, with a weak D call TRBD2 (6 bases). Germline CDR1 reads KGHSH; CDR2 reads LQKENI. The CDR3 sequence is 12 residues long. Trimming took 0 bases from V and 9 from J, leaving 6 bases between them.

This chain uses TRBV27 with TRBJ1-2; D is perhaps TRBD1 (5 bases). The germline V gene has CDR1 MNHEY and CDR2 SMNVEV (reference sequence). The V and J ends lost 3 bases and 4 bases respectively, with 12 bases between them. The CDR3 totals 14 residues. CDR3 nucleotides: TGTGCCAGCAGTTTCTTGGGAGGGACCTATGGCTACACCTTC. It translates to CASSFLGGTYGYTF.